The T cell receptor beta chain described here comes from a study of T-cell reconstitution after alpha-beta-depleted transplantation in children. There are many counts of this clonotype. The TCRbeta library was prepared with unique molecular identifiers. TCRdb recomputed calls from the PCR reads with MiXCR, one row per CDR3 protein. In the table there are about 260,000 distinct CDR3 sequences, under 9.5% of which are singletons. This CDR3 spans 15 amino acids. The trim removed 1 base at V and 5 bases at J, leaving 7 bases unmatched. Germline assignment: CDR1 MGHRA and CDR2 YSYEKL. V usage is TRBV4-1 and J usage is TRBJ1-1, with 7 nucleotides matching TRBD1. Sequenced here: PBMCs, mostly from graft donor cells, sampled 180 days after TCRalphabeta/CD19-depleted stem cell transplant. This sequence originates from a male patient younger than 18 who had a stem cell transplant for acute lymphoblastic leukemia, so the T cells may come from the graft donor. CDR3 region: CASSQGGGRRTEAFF. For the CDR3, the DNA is TGCGCCAGCAGCCAAGGAGGGGGCCGGAGAACTGAAGCTTTCTTT.